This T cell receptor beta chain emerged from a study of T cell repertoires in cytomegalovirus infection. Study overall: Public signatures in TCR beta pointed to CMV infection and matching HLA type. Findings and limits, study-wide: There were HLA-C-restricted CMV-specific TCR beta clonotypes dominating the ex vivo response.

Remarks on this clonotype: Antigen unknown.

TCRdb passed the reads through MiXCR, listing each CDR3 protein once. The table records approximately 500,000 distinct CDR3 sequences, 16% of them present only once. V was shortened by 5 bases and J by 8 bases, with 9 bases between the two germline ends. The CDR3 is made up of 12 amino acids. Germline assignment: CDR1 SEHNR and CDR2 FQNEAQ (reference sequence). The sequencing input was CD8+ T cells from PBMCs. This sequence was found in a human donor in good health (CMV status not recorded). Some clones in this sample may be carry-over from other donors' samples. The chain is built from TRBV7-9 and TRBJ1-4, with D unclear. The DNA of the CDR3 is TGTGCCAGCAGCGCTACGGGAGAAAAACTGTTTTTT. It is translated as CASSATGEKLFF.